This TCR beta chain was sequenced for a study of T cells in localized non-small cell lung cancer. CDR1 SGHNT and CDR2 YENEEA come from the germline V gene. V was trimmed by 4 bases and J by 1 base, leaving 15 bases between them. There are 16 residues in the CDR3. The repertoire was sequenced with immunoSEQ multiplex PCR; TCRdb's copy has only in-frame clones and lacks some. The sample lists about 1,000 clones; approximately 20% were seen once. This clone is categorized as medium-sized. This chain connects TRBV11-3 to TRBJ2-3; tentative D call: TRBD1 (6 bases). Sequencing was performed on normal lung tissue next to the tumor, taken before any cancer treatment. The TCR sequence derives from a woman aged 35 to 75 with stage I lung adenocarcinoma. CDR3 sequence: CASSSLGAGGTDTQYF. The DNA for the CDR3 is TGTGCCAGCAGCTCCCTCGGGGCAGGGGGCACAGATACGCAGTATTTT.